These 32 T cell receptor beta chains came from one sample sequenced in a study of shared clonotypes between healthy human individuals. The assay was immunoSEQ multiplex PCR, and TCRdb's table has in-frame clones only and misses some. The table has 950,000 to 1,300,000 clones, around 74% seen once. The sequenced sample was memory CD4+ T cells sorted from blood. Stated subset: CD45RA-negative fraction. All receptors derive from a man between 18 and 29 years old in good health.

This clone has more than one count but fewer than ten. The rearrangement links TRBV15 to TRBJ2-3; 7 nucleotides agree with TRBD2. Germline V gives CDR1 LNHNV, CDR2 YYDKDF (reference sequence). V lost 5 bases and J lost 2; bases outside the gene matches: 7. The CDR3 has 15 residues. The CDR3 region is CATSQRGQDTDTQYF. The CDR3 DNA reads as TGTGCCACCAGCCAGCGGGGCCAGGACACAGATACGCAGTATTTT.

The chain has TRBV25-1 and TRBJ2-2; D not resolved. This CDR3 contains 14 residues. V lost 0 bases and J 6 bases, leaving 8 bases between the germline ends. Germline V gives CDR1 MGHDK, CDR2 SYGVNS. The CDR3 region has the DNA TGTGCCAGCAGTGAATATCCGACATCCGGGGAGCTGTTTTTT. This gives the protein CASSEYPTSGELFF.

Turning to this clone: The sample contains more than one DNA sequence encoding this CDR3. The J gene is TRBJ2-5, the V gene TRBV7-2; no clear D. Germline V CDR1 and CDR2: SGHTA, FQGNSA. This CDR3 region has 12 residues. The ends were cut back, 3 bases at V and 1 base at J, with 3 bases in the middle. As DNA, the CDR3 is TGTGCCAGCAGCTTCCGCCAAGAGACCCAGTACTTC. Protein sequence: CASSFRQETQYF. The full variable domain, in which reference TRBV7-2 and TRBJ2-5 provide the parts outside the CDR3, is GAGVSQSPSNKVTEKGKDVELRCDPISGHTALYWYRQSLGQGLEFLIYFQGNSAPDKSGLPSDRFSAERTGGSVSTLTIQRTQQEDSAVYLCASSFRQETQYFGPGTRLLVL.

This sequence joins TRBV5-1 and TRBJ1-4; D unclear. CDR1 and CDR2 from the germline V gene are SGHRS and YFSETQ. There are 16 residues in the CDR3. The V end lost 2 bases, the J end lost 2 bases, and 13 bases lay between the germline ends. CDR3 sequence: CASSFAAGGTNEKLFF. CDR3 nucleotides: TGCGCCAGCAGCTTCGCCGCGGGAGGGACTAATGAAAAACTGTTTTTT.

The chain employs TRBV9 and TRBJ2-7, with 9 nucleotides matching TRBD1. The germline gives CDR1 SGDLS, CDR2 YYNGEE. Germline trimming cut 1 base from V and 5 bases from J; bases unmatched to any gene: 7. This CDR3 region has 15 residues. CDR3 sequence reads: CASSVSWDRANEQYF. The CDR3 coding sequence is TGTGCCAGCAGCGTAAGTTGGGACAGGGCTAACGAGCAGTACTTC.

V gene TRBV9 combines with J gene TRBJ2-5; 14 bases are shared with TRBD2. The CDR3 is 18 residues long. V shed 5 bases, J shed 1 base, and the junction held 10 bases outside the gene matches. CDR1 and CDR2 from the germline V gene are SGDLS and YYNGEE. The CDR3 DNA sequence: TGTGCCAGCAGTGTCGGGACTAGCGGGGGAGGTATCCAAGAGACCCAGTACTTC. Protein product: CASSVGTSGGGIQETQYF.

This chain joins TRBV15 and TRBJ2-1; 9 nucleotides line up with TRBD2. CDR1 and CDR2 from the germline V gene are LNHNV and YYDKDF (reference sequence). CDR3 length: 15 residues. The ends lost 2 bases at V and 6 bases at J; junction bases unmatched: 5. CDR3 bases: TGTGCCACCAGCAGATTCGGGACTAGCATCAATGAGCAGTTCTTC. Translated: CATSRFGTSINEQFF.

The chain is built from TRBV6-1 and TRBJ2-4; D unclear. The V gene's germline CDR1 is MNHNS and CDR2 SASEGT. The length of the CDR3 is 15 residues. V lost 1 base and J 1 base, leaving 8 bases between the germline ends. The CDR3 DNA is TGTGCCAGCAGTGAAGAGGGTTTGGCCAAAAACATTCAGTACTTC. It is translated as CASSEEGLAKNIQYF.

This chain uses TRBV5-4 with TRBJ2-7; TRBD2 matches at 9 bases. Trimming cost V 0 bases and J 3 bases; bases outside gene matches: 1. Germline CDR1 SGHNT, CDR2 YYREEE (reference sequence). This CDR3 has 14 residues. This CDR3 is CASSLGREGYEQYF. As DNA, the CDR3 is TGTGCCAGCAGCTTGGGGCGGGAGGGCTACGAGCAGTACTTC.

There are a few counts of this clone. The V and J genes are TRBV5-1 and TRBJ2-1, with a possible D match to TRBD1 (6 bases). The CDR3 totals 16 residues. CDR1 SGHRS and CDR2 YFSETQ come from the germline V gene. V lost 1 base, J lost 2 bases, and 13 bases lay in between. The CDR3 DNA follows: TGCGCCAGCAGCTTGTCTTTAGGGGGTCCCTACAATGAGCAGTTCTTC. Its protein is CASSLSLGGPYNEQFF.

This CDR3 reads CASSLDGRWTGELFF. As DNA, the CDR3 is TGCGCCAGCAGCTTAGACGGCCGATGGACCGGGGAGCTGTTTTTT. The chain employs TRBV5-1 and TRBJ2-2; D unclear. Germline V gene data show CDR1 as SGHRS and CDR2 as YFSETQ. Between the trimmed V and J ends, which lost 2 bases and 5 bases, there was a span of 13 bases. This CDR3 contains 15 residues.

The chain employs TRBV2 and TRBJ1-1; no clear D. V lost 2 bases to trimming and J lost 10 bases, with 14 bases between them. The germline V gene has CDR1 SNHLY and CDR2 FYNNEI. The CDR3 runs 13 residues. The CDR3 bases are TGTGCCAGCAGTGAACAAGAGGGTACGGGAGCTTTCTTT. This codes for CASSEQEGTGAFF.

The chain is built from TRBV7-3 and TRBJ2-2; the match to TRBD2 covers 10 bases. Germline-derived CDR1 and CDR2 are SGHTA and FQGTGA. After removal of 5 bases from V and 8 bases from J, the junction contained 14 bases not matched to a gene. This CDR3 has 17 amino acids. The CDR3 sequence: CASSVTLASGSSGELFF. The CDR3, as DNA: TGTGCCAGCAGCGTTACATTGGCTAGCGGGAGTTCGGGGGAGCTGTTTTTT.

This clone was seen a few times. The chain employs TRBV6-6 and TRBJ1-2, with a possible D match to TRBD1 (5 bases). The CDR3 contains 14 residues. Per the germline V gene, CDR1 is MNHNY and CDR2 is SVGAGI (reference sequence). Trimming pared 2 bases from V and 6 bases from J, leaving 13 bases between. CDR3 loop: CASSYVVGPDGYTF. CDR3 sequence (DNA): TGTGCCAGCAGTTACGTAGTGGGGCCGGATGGCTACACCTTC.

The chain uses TRBV10-3 and TRBJ2-1; 10 bases line up with TRBD1. V was pared by 1 base and J by 9 bases, with 12 bases of the junction left unmatched. This CDR3 has 17 residues. Germline lookup yields CDR1 ENHRY and CDR2 SYGVKD. This CDR3 reads CAISEYLGTGVNSEQFF. The CDR3 nucleotides read TGTGCCATCAGTGAGTATCTCGGGACAGGGGTTAACAGTGAGCAGTTCTTC.

The chain uses TRBV30 and TRBJ2-5, with D perhaps TRBD1 or TRBD2 (6 bases each). This CDR3 has 12 amino acids. Trimming took off 5 bases at V and 5 bases at J, with 12 bases between the two ends. From germline, CDR1 is GTSNPN and CDR2 SVGIG (reference sequence). The CDR3 DNA follows: TGTGCCTGGTCCACAGGGAGGGAGACCCAGTACTTC. Translating gives CAWSTGRETQYF.

On this clone itself: Other nucleotide sequences in the sample specify the same CDR3. This rearrangement joins TRBV20-1 to TRBJ1-1; no reliable D call. Germline V gene sequence: CDR1 DFQATT, CDR2 SNEGSKA (reference sequence). This CDR3 has 11 amino acids. Between the trimmed V and J ends, which lost 8 bases and 0 bases, there was a span of 7 bases. In DNA, the CDR3 is TGCAGTACTGGGATGAACACTGAAGCTTTCTTT. It codes for CSTGMNTEAFF.

The chain combines TRBV9 with TRBJ1-2; the D is unclear. V lost 2 bases and J lost 3, with 8 bases in between. The CDR3 length is 13 residues. CDR1 is SGDLS, CDR2 YYNGEE, per germline. CDR3 residues: CASSVGFDYGYTF. The DNA of the CDR3 is TGTGCCAGCAGCGTTGGCTTTGACTATGGCTACACCTTC.

The sample holds a few counts of this clone. The chain recombines TRBV7-9 with TRBJ2-7, with D possibly matching TRBD1 (6 bases). Germline-derived CDR1 and CDR2 are SEHNR and FQNEAQ (reference sequence). The CDR3 is 14 amino acids. The V and J ends lost 6 bases and 2 bases respectively, with 14 bases between them. Here the CDR3 DNA reads TGTGCCAGCAGACGGGACACGGGGCCCTACGAGCAGTACTTC. It specifies CASRRDTGPYEQYF.

The chain employs TRBV10-3 and TRBJ1-5; TRBD1 matches 8 bases. Trimming removed 8 bases from V and 7 bases from J; junction bases left unmatched: 7. The germline V gene encodes CDR1 ENHRY and CDR2 SYGVKD. The CDR3 covers 13 residues. In DNA, the CDR3 is TGTGCCATCGCCAGGGGGCTTGGACAGCCCCAGCATTTT. Translated, it gives CAIARGLGQPQHF.

The gene calls are TRBV11-2 and TRBJ2-7; 10 bases match TRBD1. V was pared by 10 bases and J by 3 bases, with 9 bases of the junction left unmatched. The germline V gene encodes CDR1 SGHAT and CDR2 FQNNGV. The CDR3 covers 14 residues. The CDR3 here is CATGTGVIGYEQYF. DNA of the CDR3: TGTGCCACCGGGACAGGGGTGATTGGCTACGAGCAGTACTTC. The whole variable domain, remainder taken from reference TRBV11-2 and TRBJ2-7, is EAGVAQSPRYKIIEKRQSVAFWCNPISGHATLYWYQQILGQGPKLLIQFQNNGVVDDSQLPKDRFSAERLKGVDSTLKIQPAKLEDSAVYLCATGTGVIGYEQYFGPGTRLTVT.

The chain couples TRBV19 to TRBJ1-4, with TRBD1 as a possible D gene (5 bases). V lost 6 bases to trimming and J lost 4 bases, with 15 bases between them. Germline loops: CDR1 LNHDA, CDR2 SQIVND (reference sequence). The CDR3 covers 15 residues. CDR3 in amino acids: CASRSGTANNEKLFF. The CDR3, as DNA: TGTGCCAGTAGGTCCGGGACCGCAAATAATGAAAAACTGTTTTTT.

This clone was detected a few times. The genes are TRBV5-1 and TRBJ1-1, with no clear D. Germline CDR1 reads SGHRS; CDR2 reads YFSETQ. CDR3 size: 12 residues. V was cut by 5 bases and J by 1 base, with 6 bases left in between. The CDR3 protein is CASREGNTEAFF. The DNA for the CDR3 is TGCGCCAGCAGGGAGGGGAACACTGAAGCTTTCTTT.

This clone was observed once. The V and J genes are TRBV30 and TRBJ1-6; TRBD1 aligns across 8 bases. The V segment lost 3 bases and the J segment 0 bases; nucleotides outside the gene matches: 16. Germline assignment: CDR1 GTSNPN and CDR2 SVGIG (reference sequence). CDR3 size: 20 residues. CDR3 nucleotides: TGTGCCTGGAGGCTCTCCGATGACAGGGGAACTTACTCCTATAATTCACCCCTCCACTTT. This sequence encodes CAWRLSDDRGTYSYNSPLHF.

This rearrangement joins TRBV6-1 to TRBJ1-5; D is uncertain. V lost 7 bases, J lost 1 base, and 14 bases lay in between. Germline-derived CDR1 and CDR2 are MNHNS and SASEGT. This CDR3 spans 15 amino acids. CDR3 protein: CASNSHYESNQPQHF. The CDR3 nucleotides are TGTGCCAGCAACTCACATTATGAGAGCAATCAGCCCCAGCATTTT.

The chain combines TRBV29-1 with TRBJ2-5; D unresolved. Germline V lookup: CDR1 SQVTM, CDR2 ANQGSEA. This CDR3 is built from 12 residues. V was shortened by 6 bases and J by 4 bases, with 12 bases between the two germline ends. This chain's CDR3 is CSVVPQGETQYF. DNA for the CDR3: TGCAGCGTCGTTCCTCAAGGAGAGACCCAGTACTTC.

The chain recombines TRBV29-1 with TRBJ1-1; TRBD1 matches 9 bases. This CDR3 is 13 amino acids long. Germline CDR1 and CDR2: SQVTM and ANQGSEA. V was clipped by 6 bases and J by 3 bases; unmatched bases: 5. The CDR3: CSVRTGGYTEAFF. The CDR3 DNA follows: TGCAGCGTCCGAACAGGGGGCTACACTGAAGCTTTCTTT.

The rearrangement joins TRBV30 to TRBJ2-3, with TRBD2 identical over 8 bases. Germline V gives CDR1 GTSNPN, CDR2 SVGIG (reference sequence). With V trimmed by 5 bases and J by 10 bases, 14 bases remained unmatched. There are 14 residues in the CDR3. The CDR3 DNA is TGTGCCTGGGATAGCGGGACGAGATCAACGGCGCAGTATTTT. It translates to CAWDSGTRSTAQYF.

There are a few counts of this clone. At the DNA level, this CDR3 is encoded by other sequences in the same sample as well. The chain employs TRBV19 and TRBJ1-5; D is possibly TRBD1 (5 bases). The germline CDR1 and CDR2 sequences are LNHDA and SQIVND (reference sequence). V was cut by 5 bases and J by 0 bases, with 11 bases left in between. The CDR3 spans 15 residues. The chain's CDR3 is CASSARGDSNQPQHF. DNA for the CDR3: TGTGCCAGTAGTGCGCGGGGCGATAGCAATCAGCCCCAGCATTTT.

The chain has TRBV28 and TRBJ2-7; 7 bases line up with TRBD1. From germline, CDR1 is MDHEN and CDR2 SYDVKM. The V segment lost 8 bases and the J segment 3 bases; nucleotides outside the gene matches: 7. The CDR3 contains 13 residues. CDR3 bases: TGTGCCAGCGCCCGGACAGGTGGCTACGAGCAGTACTTC. This gives the protein CASARTGGYEQYF.

This clone came up a few times. The chain couples TRBV27 to TRBJ2-7, with 12 bases lining up with TRBD2. Unmatched junction bases numbered 9, after V lost 6 bases and J lost 6 bases. Germline V CDR1 and CDR2: MNHEY, SMNVEV (reference sequence). CDR3 size: 15 residues. The CDR3 spells CASSASGRVKGEQYF. The CDR3, as DNA: TGTGCCAGCAGCGCTAGCGGGAGGGTTAAAGGCGAGCAGTACTTC.

The CDR3 coding sequence is TGTGCTAGTGGTTTGGTCGCCAAGGGACTAGCGGGAGGGAGGCCTAGCACAGATACGCAGTATTTT. Protein: CASGLVAKGLAGGRPSTDTQYF. The chain links TRBV12-5 to TRBJ2-3; 16 nucleotides agree with TRBD2. With 0 bases clipped from V and 0 bases from J, the junction kept 12 bases outside the gene matches. The CDR3 totals 22 residues. CDR1 LGHNT and CDR2 FRNRAP come from the germline V gene.